This T cell receptor beta chain was obtained from a study of blood T cell repertoires in COVID-19. As for the study in general: Italy, Spain and the United States were the sources of the convalescent and acute COVID-19 samples.

Germline CDR1 is SGDLS and CDR2 is YYNGEE. CDR3 length equals 13 residues. The trim removed 2 bases at V and 6 bases at J, leaving 3 bases unmatched. Original handling: Nucleated cell counts were estimated from reference gene primer amplification. Some clones are missing from TCRdb's copy, which holds only in-frame ones; the method was immunoSEQ multiplex PCR. From that table come the V and J calls and clone size; the DNA was used to work out D and trimming. Of a few hundred thousand clones listed, around 90% are singletons. The chain uses TRBV9 and TRBJ2-7; TRBD1 matches at 9 bases. Material: peripheral blood. The TCR originated in a human donor in a cohort sampled during active COVID-19. The CDR3 DNA reads as TGTGCCAGCAGCGTCGGGGACAGGGTCGAGCAGTACTTC. Residues: CASSVGDRVEQYF.